The source of this T cell receptor (beta chain) is a study of T cell responses to AZD1222 COVID-19 vaccine. On this clone itself: What it binds is not known.

Clones were sequenced by immunoSEQ multiplex PCR, and TCRdb holds only the in-frame ones, with some missing. The sample lists under 200,000 clones, 85% to 95% occurring once. Overall study findings and caveats: Among the donors, most were white British and more were female, and clonal diversity was possibly underestimated. A rise in Spike-specific TCR breadth and depth followed two AZD1222 doses.

The sequencing here drew on peripheral blood, taken on day 0 of AZD1222 vaccination. The clonotype was recovered from an adult in good health.

CDR3 region: CASSENSVRANSPLHF. The CDR3 nucleotides are TGTGCCAGCAGTGAAAATTCAGTGCGAGCCAATTCACCCCTCCACTTT. The V gene is TRBV6-1, the J gene TRBJ1-6; D ambiguous. The V gene's germline CDR1 is MNHNS and CDR2 SASEGT. Trimming pared 2 bases from V and 7 bases from J, leaving 15 bases between. This CDR3 region has 16 residues.